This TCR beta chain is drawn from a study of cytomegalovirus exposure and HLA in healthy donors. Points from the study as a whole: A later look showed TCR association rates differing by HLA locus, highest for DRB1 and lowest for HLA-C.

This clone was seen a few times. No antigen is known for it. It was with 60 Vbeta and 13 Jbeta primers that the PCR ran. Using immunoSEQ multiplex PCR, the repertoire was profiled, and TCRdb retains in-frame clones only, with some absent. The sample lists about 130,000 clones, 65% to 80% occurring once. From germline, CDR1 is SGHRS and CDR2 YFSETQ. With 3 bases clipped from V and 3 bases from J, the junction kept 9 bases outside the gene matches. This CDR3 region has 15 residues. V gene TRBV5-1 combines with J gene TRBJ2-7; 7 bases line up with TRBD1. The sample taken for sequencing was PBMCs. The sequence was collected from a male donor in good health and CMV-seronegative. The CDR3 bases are TGCGCCAGCAGCTCATTTCGACAGGGTGGCTACGAGCAGTACTTC. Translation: CASSSFRQGGYEQYF.